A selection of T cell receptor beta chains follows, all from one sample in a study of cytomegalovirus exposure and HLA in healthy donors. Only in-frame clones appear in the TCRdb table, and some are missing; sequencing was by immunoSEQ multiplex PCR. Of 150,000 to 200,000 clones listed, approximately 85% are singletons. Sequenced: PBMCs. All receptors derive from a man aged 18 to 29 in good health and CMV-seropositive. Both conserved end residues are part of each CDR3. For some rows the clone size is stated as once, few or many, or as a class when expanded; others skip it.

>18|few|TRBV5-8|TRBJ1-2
CASSLPDTYRESNYGYTF
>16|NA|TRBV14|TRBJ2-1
CASSQGRRGGPNEQFF
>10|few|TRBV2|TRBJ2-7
CASRAYEQYF
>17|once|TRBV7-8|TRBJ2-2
CASSVTSGGVRTGELFF
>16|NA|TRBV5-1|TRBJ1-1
CASSSGGPRVNTEAFF
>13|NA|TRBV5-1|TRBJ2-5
CASSFQVQETQYF
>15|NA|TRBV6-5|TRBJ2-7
CASSLGASGGNEQYF
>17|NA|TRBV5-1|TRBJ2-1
CASSLGVAGDSYNEQFF
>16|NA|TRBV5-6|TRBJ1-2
CASSWGRGDMNYGYTF
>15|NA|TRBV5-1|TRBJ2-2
CASSLRSGDTGELFF
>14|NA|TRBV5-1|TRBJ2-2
CASSFTGYTGELFF
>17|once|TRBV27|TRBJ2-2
CASSYWAGGSNTGELFF
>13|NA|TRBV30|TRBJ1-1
CAWAGQGYTEAFF
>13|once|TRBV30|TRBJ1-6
CAWSVQGNSPLHF
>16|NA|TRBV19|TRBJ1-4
CASSRLPQGADEKLFF
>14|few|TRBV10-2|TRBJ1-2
CASSDGTGEIQGTF
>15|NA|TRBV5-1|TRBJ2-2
CASSLYGGGTGELFF
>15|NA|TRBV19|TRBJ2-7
CASSIDSRGLREQYF
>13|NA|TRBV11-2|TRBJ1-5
CASSYYPGQPQHF
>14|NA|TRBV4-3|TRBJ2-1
CASSQDYTIGEQFF
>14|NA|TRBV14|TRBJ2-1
CASSSSTSGGEGFF
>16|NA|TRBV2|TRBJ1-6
CASSEAGPSGNSPLHF
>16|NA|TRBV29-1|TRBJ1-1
CSVESEGVGGNTEAFF
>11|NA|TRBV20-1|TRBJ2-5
CSAGHQETQYF
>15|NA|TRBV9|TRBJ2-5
CASSPTSGGTRRQYF
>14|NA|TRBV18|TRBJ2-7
CASSPSRVGYEQYF
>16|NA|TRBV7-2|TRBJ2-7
CASSLIPDTAAYEQYF